Listed below are T cell receptor beta chains from one sample, sequenced in a study of shared T cell receptors in the human thymus. Here immunoSEQ multiplex PCR was the method, and the copy in TCRdb shows in-frame clones only, minus some. The table shows about 500,000 clones, with around 82% occurring only once. Another study also made use of these data, one on human thymus T cells.

Specimen: thymocytes. All receptors derive from a boy under two years old with a congenital heart defect. Both conserved end residues are part of each CDR3. The D gene is left open where the match is weak. For some rows the clone size is stated as once, few or many, or as a class when expanded; others skip it.

d_call: -; clone_size: -; j_call: TRBJ2-7; v_call: TRBV28; cdr3_aa: CASSLLQVGYEQYF; cdr3_nt: TGTGCCAGCAGTTTGTTACAGGTTGGCTACGAGCAGTACTTC
d_call: -; clone_size: few; j_call: TRBJ2-7; v_call: TRBV14; cdr3_aa: CASSRTGSRSNYEQYF; cdr3_nt: TGTGCCAGCAGCCGTACAGGGTCCAGGTCGAACTACGAGCAGTACTTC
d_call: -; clone_size: few; j_call: TRBJ1-4; v_call: TRBV30; cdr3_aa: CAWSARISGSEKLFF; cdr3_nt: TGTGCCTGGAGTGCCAGGATCTCAGGAAGTGAAAAACTGTTTTTT
d_call: TRBD1; clone_size: -; j_call: TRBJ2-7; v_call: TRBV25-1; cdr3_aa: CASRPGQAYEQYF; cdr3_nt: TGTGCCAGCAGGCCGGGACAGGCCTACGAGCAGTACTTC
d_call: TRBD1; clone_size: -; j_call: TRBJ1-2; v_call: TRBV27; cdr3_aa: CASSFVGGTGLSTF; cdr3_nt: TGTGCCAGCAGTTTCGTTGGAGGGACAGGGCTTTCCACCTTC
d_call: TRBD2; clone_size: -; j_call: TRBJ2-5; v_call: TRBV6-5; cdr3_aa: CASSYEGIAGKETQYF; cdr3_nt: TGTGCCAGCAGTTACGAGGGCATAGCGGGCAAGGAGACCCAGTACTTC
d_call: TRBD1; clone_size: -; j_call: TRBJ2-1; v_call: TRBV4-1; cdr3_aa: CASSPGTGNNEQFF; cdr3_nt: TGCGCCAGCAGCCCCGGGACAGGTAACAATGAGCAGTTCTTC
d_call: -; clone_size: once; j_call: TRBJ1-1; v_call: TRBV27; cdr3_aa: CASSFRSTEAFF; cdr3_nt: TGTGCCAGCAGTTTCCGCAGCACTGAAGCTTTCTTT
d_call: TRBD2; clone_size: -; j_call: TRBJ2-1; v_call: TRBV4-3; cdr3_aa: CASSQDAASGSNEQFF; cdr3_nt: TGCGCCAGCAGCCAAGATGCGGCTAGCGGGAGCAATGAGCAGTTCTTC
d_call: -; clone_size: -; j_call: TRBJ1-2; v_call: TRBV6-1; cdr3_aa: CASRPGTPANYGYTF; cdr3_nt: TGTGCCAGCAGACCCGGGACTCCAGCTAACTATGGCTACACCTTC
d_call: TRBD1; clone_size: once; j_call: TRBJ2-4; v_call: TRBV19; cdr3_aa: CASRRDSPLAKNIQYF; cdr3_nt: TGTGCCAGTAGGAGGGACAGTCCTCTAGCCAAAAACATTCAGTACTTC
d_call: -; clone_size: -; j_call: TRBJ1-4; v_call: TRBV5-4; cdr3_aa: CASSLGPDEKLFF; cdr3_nt: TGTGCCAGCAGCTTGGGTCCAGATGAAAAACTGTTTTTT
d_call: TRBD2; clone_size: -; j_call: TRBJ2-7; v_call: TRBV5-4; cdr3_aa: CASSGAGGRLAGVSEQYF; cdr3_nt: TGTGCCAGCAGTGGGGCAGGGGGCAGGCTAGCGGGAGTCTCCGAGCAGTACTTC
d_call: -; clone_size: once; j_call: TRBJ2-7; v_call: TRBV7-6; cdr3_aa: CASSRRGYEQYF; cdr3_nt: TGTGCCAGCAGTCGTAGGGGATACGAGCAGTACTTC
d_call: TRBD1; clone_size: -; j_call: TRBJ2-7; v_call: TRBV5-1; cdr3_aa: CASSPGGWDREHEQYF; cdr3_nt: TGCGCCAGCAGCCCCGGAGGATGGGACAGGGAGCACGAGCAGTACTTC
d_call: -; clone_size: once; j_call: TRBJ1-2; v_call: TRBV6-5; cdr3_aa: CASRTGGSSYTF; cdr3_nt: TGTGCCAGCAGAACTGGGGGGAGTAGCTACACCTTC
d_call: -; clone_size: -; j_call: TRBJ2-7; v_call: TRBV6-1; cdr3_aa: CASTKPRGAKGEQYF; cdr3_nt: TGTGCCAGCACCAAACCCCGGGGGGCTAAGGGCGAGCAGTACTTC
d_call: TRBD1; clone_size: -; j_call: TRBJ1-4; v_call: TRBV30; cdr3_aa: CAWSRAGGNEKLFF; cdr3_nt: TGTGCCTGGAGTAGGGCAGGGGGGAATGAAAAACTGTTTTTT
d_call: -; clone_size: -; j_call: TRBJ1-5; v_call: TRBV7-2; cdr3_aa: CASSSEPYRVDQPQHF; cdr3_nt: TGTGCCAGCAGCTCAGAACCATACAGGGTCGATCAGCCCCAGCATTTT
d_call: -; clone_size: -; j_call: TRBJ2-3; v_call: TRBV5-1; cdr3_aa: CASSWPTDTQYF; cdr3_nt: TGCGCCAGCAGTTGGCCCACAGATACGCAGTATTTT
d_call: TRBD2; clone_size: -; j_call: TRBJ2-1; v_call: TRBV7-9; cdr3_aa: CASSLVGLVDNEQFF; cdr3_nt: TGTGCCAGCAGCTTAGTGGGACTAGTGGATAATGAGCAGTTCTTC
d_call: -; clone_size: -; j_call: TRBJ2-7; v_call: TRBV4-1; cdr3_aa: CASSQEGHSYEQYF; cdr3_nt: TGCGCCAGCAGCCAAGAGGGACACTCCTACGAGCAGTACTTC
d_call: TRBD2; clone_size: once; j_call: TRBJ2-7; v_call: TRBV25-1; cdr3_aa: CASSVYLAGKNYEQYF; cdr3_nt: TGTGCCAGCAGTGTTTACCTAGCGGGGAAAAACTACGAGCAGTACTTC
d_call: -; clone_size: -; j_call: TRBJ2-1; v_call: TRBV27; cdr3_aa: CASIPRGSAVHEQFF; cdr3_nt: TGTGCCAGCATTCCCCGGGGGAGCGCAGTACATGAGCAGTTCTTC
d_call: TRBD1; clone_size: -; j_call: TRBJ1-2; v_call: TRBV6-1; cdr3_aa: CASSGQGPRNWAETNYGYTF; cdr3_nt: TGTGCCAGCAGTGGACAGGGCCCTAGGAATTGGGCCGAGACTAACTATGGCTACACCTTC
d_call: -; clone_size: -; j_call: TRBJ1-5; v_call: TRBV15; cdr3_aa: CATSRDPDQPQHF; cdr3_nt: TGTGCCACCAGCAGAGATCCAGATCAGCCCCAGCATTTT
d_call: -; clone_size: -; j_call: TRBJ2-5; v_call: TRBV5-6; cdr3_aa: CASSLGLVETQYF; cdr3_nt: TGTGCCAGCAGCTTGGGACTAGTAGAGACCCAGTACTTC
d_call: -; clone_size: -; j_call: TRBJ1-2; v_call: TRBV21-1; cdr3_aa: CASSKVKLFNCYTF; cdr3_nt: TGTGCCAGCAGCAAAGTCAAGCTGTTTAACTGCTACACCTTC
d_call: -; clone_size: few; j_call: TRBJ1-2; v_call: TRBV28; cdr3_aa: CASRLAPYGYTF; cdr3_nt: TGTGCCAGCCGCCTGGCTCCCTATGGCTACACCTTC
d_call: -; clone_size: -; j_call: TRBJ2-4; v_call: TRBV6-5; cdr3_aa: CASRQRSAKNIQYF; cdr3_nt: TGTGCCAGCAGACAGAGAAGCGCCAAAAACATTCAGTACTTC
d_call: TRBD1; clone_size: few; j_call: TRBJ2-7; v_call: TRBV28; cdr3_aa: CASSPSQTGPYGEQYF; cdr3_nt: TGTGCCAGCAGTCCCTCTCAGACAGGGCCATATGGCGAGCAGTACTTC
d_call: -; clone_size: -; j_call: TRBJ2-7; v_call: TRBV19; cdr3_aa: CASSSQGSYEQYF; cdr3_nt: TGTGCCAGTAGTAGTCAGGGCTCCTACGAGCAGTACTTC
d_call: TRBD2; clone_size: -; j_call: TRBJ2-7; v_call: TRBV11-2; cdr3_aa: CASSLGSGRMRNEQYF; cdr3_nt: TGTGCCAGCAGCTTAGGAAGCGGGAGAATGCGGAACGAGCAGTACTTC
d_call: TRBD2; clone_size: few; j_call: TRBJ2-7; v_call: TRBV10-3; cdr3_aa: CAIRVGLASSYEQYF; cdr3_nt: TGTGCCATCAGGGTTGGACTAGCGAGCTCCTACGAGCAGTACTTC
d_call: TRBD2; clone_size: few; j_call: TRBJ2-7; v_call: TRBV9; cdr3_aa: CASSAGLASYEQYF; cdr3_nt: TGTGCCAGCAGCGCAGGACTAGCCTCCTACGAGCAGTACTTC
d_call: -; clone_size: -; j_call: TRBJ1-1; v_call: TRBV29-1; cdr3_aa: CSVAGGRWNTEAFF; cdr3_nt: TGCAGCGTTGCAGGTGGCAGGTGGAACACTGAAGCTTTCTTT
d_call: -; clone_size: few; j_call: TRBJ1-2; v_call: TRBV28; cdr3_aa: CASSQRRGGYGYTF; cdr3_nt: TGTGCCAGCAGTCAACGGAGGGGGGGCTATGGCTACACCTTC
d_call: TRBD2; clone_size: -; j_call: TRBJ2-1; v_call: TRBV4-3; cdr3_aa: CASSQESPSGTYNEQFF; cdr3_nt: TGCGCCAGCAGCCAAGAATCTCCTAGCGGGACCTACAATGAGCAGTTCTTC
d_call: -; clone_size: -; j_call: TRBJ2-7; v_call: TRBV11-3; cdr3_aa: CASSLPGTAYEQYF; cdr3_nt: TGTGCCAGCAGCTTACCGGGTACTGCCTACGAGCAGTACTTC
d_call: TRBD2; clone_size: -; j_call: TRBJ2-7; v_call: TRBV5-1; cdr3_aa: CASSIPALAGGPVQYF; cdr3_nt: TGCGCCAGCAGCATCCCCGCACTAGCGGGAGGCCCCGTGCAGTACTTC
d_call: -; clone_size: -; j_call: TRBJ2-1; v_call: TRBV6-1; cdr3_aa: CASDSRGGSYNEQFF; cdr3_nt: TGTGCCAGCGACAGTAGGGGAGGCTCCTACAATGAGCAGTTCTTC
d_call: TRBD1; clone_size: -; j_call: TRBJ1-4; v_call: TRBV27; cdr3_aa: CASSFTGAIEKLFF; cdr3_nt: TGTGCCAGCAGTTTCACAGGGGCGATTGAAAAACTGTTTTTT
d_call: TRBD2; clone_size: few; j_call: TRBJ2-1; v_call: TRBV7-2; cdr3_aa: CASSSRRGLDGVGEQFF; cdr3_nt: TGTGCCAGCAGCTCCCGCCGGGGACTAGATGGAGTAGGTGAGCAGTTCTTC
d_call: TRBD1; clone_size: -; j_call: TRBJ2-5; v_call: TRBV29-1; cdr3_aa: CSVGTETGAQETQYF; cdr3_nt: TGCAGCGTCGGAACAGAGACAGGGGCGCAAGAGACCCAGTACTTC
d_call: -; clone_size: -; j_call: TRBJ1-1; v_call: TRBV10-3; cdr3_aa: CAISESVGVEAFF; cdr3_nt: TGTGCCATCAGTGAGTCGGTCGGGGTTGAAGCTTTCTTT
d_call: -; clone_size: -; j_call: TRBJ1-4; v_call: TRBV27; cdr3_aa: CATLRKEATNEKLFF; cdr3_nt: TGTGCCACCCTAAGAAAAGAAGCAACTAATGAAAAACTGTTTTTT
d_call: -; clone_size: -; j_call: TRBJ2-7; v_call: TRBV29-1; cdr3_aa: CSVLGGGAGYEQYF; cdr3_nt: TGCAGCGTTCTTGGAGGGGGGGCCGGGTACGAGCAGTACTTC
d_call: -; clone_size: -; j_call: TRBJ2-5; v_call: TRBV7-2; cdr3_aa: CASSWPNQETQYF; cdr3_nt: TGTGCCAGCAGCTGGCCGAACCAAGAGACCCAGTACTTC
d_call: -; clone_size: -; j_call: TRBJ2-5; v_call: TRBV4-1; cdr3_aa: CASSHRQEETQYF; cdr3_nt: TGCGCCAGCAGCCATCGACAGGAAGAGACCCAGTACTTC
d_call: TRBD2; clone_size: -; j_call: TRBJ2-7; v_call: TRBV5-6; cdr3_aa: CASSLGIAGDTYYEQYF; cdr3_nt: TGTGCCAGCAGCTTGGGGATAGCGGGAGACACTTACTACGAGCAGTACTTC
d_call: -; clone_size: -; j_call: TRBJ1-4; v_call: TRBV23-1; cdr3_aa: CASSQGRGSLFF; cdr3_nt: TGCGCCAGCAGTCAAGGTCGGGGTTCACTGTTTTTT
d_call: TRBD1; clone_size: -; j_call: TRBJ2-7; v_call: TRBV16; cdr3_aa: CASSRKFSRTGIYEQYF; cdr3_nt: TGTGCCAGCAGCCGCAAGTTTTCTAGGACAGGGATCTACGAGCAGTACTTC
d_call: TRBD2; clone_size: -; j_call: TRBJ2-1; v_call: TRBV7-7; cdr3_aa: CASSPRNRSRSGKRSYNEQFF; cdr3_nt: TGTGCCAGCAGCCCCCGGAATCGGTCTAGGAGCGGGAAACGATCCTACAATGAGCAGTTCTTC
d_call: TRBD1; clone_size: -; j_call: TRBJ2-1; v_call: TRBV11-1; cdr3_aa: CASSFRRDRGDEQFF; cdr3_nt: TGTGCCAGCAGCTTTCGCCGGGACAGGGGCGATGAGCAGTTCTTC
d_call: TRBD1; clone_size: once; j_call: TRBJ1-1; v_call: TRBV5-1; cdr3_aa: CASSSRQGDTEAFF; cdr3_nt: TGCGCCAGCAGCTCCAGACAGGGGGACACTGAAGCTTTCTTT
d_call: TRBD1; clone_size: -; j_call: TRBJ1-1; v_call: TRBV6-5; cdr3_aa: CASSYSLGTGGTEAFF; cdr3_nt: TGTGCCAGCAGTTACTCCTTAGGGACAGGGGGGACTGAAGCTTTCTTT